These 6 T cell receptor beta chains were all obtained from the same sample, sequenced in a study of a mutant IDH1 vaccine in newly diagnosed glioma. The antigens for these receptors are not known. The time point denotes: week 35, safety follow-up. It was 300 ug of mutant IDH1 20-mer peptide that made up each vaccine dose, given with topical imiquimod. Produced via immunoSEQ multiplex PCR; TCRdb's table is partial and in-frame only. The top ten hold 12% of the sample, which has tens of thousands of clones, about 82% seen once. The specimen was PBMCs, collected from a glioma patient whose treatment included an IDH1 peptide vaccine. These receptor sequences come from a middle-aged man with glioma.

V gene TRBV7-8 combines with J gene TRBJ2-7, with TRBD2 matching over 7 bases. Germline V gene lookup returns CDR1 SGHVS and CDR2 FQNEAQ. The CDR3 spans 15 residues. The trim removed 5 bases at V and 7 bases at J, leaving 14 bases unmatched. The CDR3 reads CASSERAPWEGEQYV. CDR3 DNA: TGTGCCAGCAGCGAGAGGGCCCCTTGGGAGGGGGAGCAGTACGTC.

CDR3: CASSNSQSPYEQYV. CDR3 coding DNA: TGTGCCAGCTCAAACAGTCAATCACCCTACGAGCAGTACGTC. V is TRBV18 and J is TRBJ2-7; no definite D call. CDR1 and CDR2 (germline): KGHSH, LQKENI. The CDR3 runs 14 residues. Deletions cut 5 bases from V and 2 bases from J, with 13 bases between.

The chain has TRBV19 and TRBJ1-5, with D possibly matching TRBD1 (5 bases). In germline, CDR1 is LNHDA, CDR2 SQIVND (reference sequence). The CDR3 extends over 14 amino acids. V lost 4 bases and J lost 6, with 13 bases in between. The DNA for the CDR3 is TGTGCCAGTAGTACTTCCGGGACTTCTCAGCCCCAGCATTTT. The encoded protein is CASSTSGTSQPQHF.

The chain has TRBV5-6 and TRBJ2-5; D call uncertain. Germline V gene data show CDR1 as SGHDT and CDR2 as YYEEEE. The V and J ends lost 4 bases and 5 bases respectively, with 18 bases between them. The CDR3 is 15 amino acids. CDR3 coding DNA: TGTGCCAGCAGCGCCCAGCTACTGGGGTCGGAGACCCAGTACTTC. Its translation is CASSAQLLGSETQYF.

This sequence joins TRBV20-1 and TRBJ2-1; D unresolved. The CDR3 consists of 11 residues. Trimming left V 1 base short and J 6 bases short, with 4 bases between. Germline V gene lookup returns CDR1 DFQATT and CDR2 SNEGSKA (reference sequence). The CDR3 bases are TGCAGTGCTAGAGCTCCCAATGAGCAGTTCTTC. Encoded protein: CSARAPNEQFF.

The V gene is TRBV6-5, the J gene TRBJ2-7, with D perhaps TRBD1 or TRBD2 (5 bases each). V lost 2 bases to trimming and J lost 4 bases, with 9 bases between them. The CDR3 has 13 amino acids. Germline loops: CDR1 MNHEY, CDR2 SVGAGI. The CDR3 DNA reads TGTGCCAGCAGTTACGCTGGGGGATACGAGCAGTACGTC. This codes for CASSYAGGYEQYV.